This note documents a single T cell receptor (beta chain) sequence. This entry is derived from a study of blood T cell repertoires in COVID-19. Study details: Whether acute or convalescent, the COVID-19 samples came from the United States, Italy and Spain.

CDR3 size: 13 residues. The germline CDR1 and CDR2 sequences are SGHRS and YFSETQ. Between the trimmed V and J ends, which lost 4 bases and 0 bases, there was a span of 7 bases. Original processing notes: By means of reference gene primer amplification, nucleated cell counts were estimated. The protocol was immunoSEQ multiplex PCR, while the TCRdb copy is restricted to in-frame clones and leaves out a portion. The V and J calls and the clone size are those of that table, but D and trimming were determined from the DNA. Here the sample spans approximately 200,000 clones, about 86% being singletons. Everyone who took part was roughly 18 to 89 years old, and they came from about two dozen US areas.

This TCR was sampled from a man aged 40-50 years who had recovered from COVID-19. The V and J genes are TRBV5-1 and TRBJ1-1; D call uncertain. The sequenced material came from PBMCs or T cells enriched from blood (not recorded which). CDR3 in DNA: TGCGCCAGCAGCAACTTCCTGAACACTGAAGCTTTCTTT. It is translated as CASSNFLNTEAFF.